One sample yielded the 3 T cell receptor beta chains listed below, sequenced in a study of cytomegalovirus exposure and HLA in healthy donors. In the PCR, 60 Vbeta and 13 Jbeta primers were used. Generated by immunoSEQ multiplex PCR, the TCRdb table keeps only in-frame clones and is missing some. The table has around 140,000 clones, over 60% seen once; the top ten hold 0.94%. Sequences were obtained from PBMCs. The receptors derive from a woman aged 60-75 years in good health and CMV-seronegative.

The V and J genes are TRBV2 and TRBJ2-7, with TRBD1 matching over 11 bases. Germline assignment: CDR1 SNHLY and CDR2 FYNNEI. The J segment lost 3 bases and the V segment lost 5 bases, leaving 6 bases of the junction unmatched. This CDR3 comprises 15 residues. CDR3 sequence (DNA): TGTGCCAGCAGTTCCGGGACAGGGGGTTTCTACGAGCAGTACTTC. Translation: CASSSGTGGFYEQYF.

V is TRBV19 and J is TRBJ2-7; no reliable D call. Between the trimmed V and J ends, which lost 6 bases and 2 bases, there was a span of 20 bases. Germline-derived CDR1 and CDR2 are LNHDA and SQIVND (reference sequence). This CDR3 is built from 16 residues. CDR3 nucleotide sequence: TGTGCCAGTAGCTCTGGTGGGCCCCAGGCCACCTACGAGCAGTACTTC. This translates into CASSSGGPQATYEQYF.

The rearrangement uses TRBV2 and TRBJ2-7; no clear D gene. The germline V gene has CDR1 SNHLY and CDR2 FYNNEI. V gave up 6 bases and J gave up 6 bases, with 12 bases separating them. This CDR3 region has 12 residues. The CDR3 bases are TGTGCCAGCAGCGCCAGGTACGGCGAGCAGTACTTC. Amino acids: CASSARYGEQYF. Combining the CDR3 with reference TRBV2 and TRBJ2-7 gives the whole variable domain EPEVTQTPSHQVTQMGQEVILRCVPISNHLYFYWYRQILGQKVEFLVSFYNNEISEKSEIFDDQFSVERPDGSNFTLKIRSTKLEDSAMYFCASSARYGEQYFGPGTRLTVT.